This entry features one T cell receptor (beta chain) sequence. This clone was counted many times. It lacks a known antigen. No clone much larger than this one lies a single base away; base qualities are absent. V has 3 bases trimmed and J has 0 bases trimmed; junction bases matching no gene number 5. Via the germline V gene, CDR1 is SGHRS and CDR2 YFSETQ. The CDR3 contains 16 residues, cysteine and phenylalanine counted. Just the 48-base CDR3 DNA is kept, in frame starting at base 1. The entry originates in a study of T cells after posttransplantation cyclophosphamide (dated by TCRdb to 2016 to 2018). About the investigation overall: T cell repertoire reconstitution was tracked by TRB sequencing after myeloablative bone marrow transplantation in which posttransplantation cyclophosphamide was used as GVHD prophylaxis. TRB sequencing was performed on blood from all 35 or so PTCy patients with 1-year posttransplant specimens. Public TRB sequences were compared against a database of over 3,000 sequences linked to responses to pathogens, tumor antigens, self-antigens and alloantigens. Because TRA and TRB clonality correlated tightly in 8 to 10 samples, the subsequent TCR analyses were limited to TRB only. Antigen receptor sequencing was done on samples from roughly 35 PTCy-treated patients and from over 15 related bone marrow donors of those patients. In 3 patients, TRB sequencing was also performed on up to 3 more blood samples taken 2 to 5.2 years after transplant, and in 4 patients, pretransplant blood was also TRB-sequenced. Broad study findings and their caveats: Donor-recipient similarity was low at 1-2 months but increased during the first year, and donor CD8+ memory clones often dominated later blood repertoires. Across the 45 patients, TRB clonality was highly associated with recipient CMV seropositivity and CMV reactivation, and diversity with PTCy was similar to that in the CNI/methotrexate controls. The TRB repertoires of T cells infiltrating skin or the GI tract showed only limited overlap with the TRB repertoires found in blood.

On the day of marrow donation, related bone marrow donors gave peripheral blood samples. Peripheral blood and bone marrow mononuclear cells were isolated by Ficoll-Hypaque density centrifugation and cryopreserved. TRB sequencing used genomic DNA with the immunoSEQ assay at survey resolution or the hsTCRB kit. From the authors' description of their analysis: The immunoSEQ software handled initial read processing, and the LymphoSeq R package was used for repertoire analyses. Clonality was calculated as 1 minus normalized Shannon entropy, and the Gini coefficient was also calculated for each TRB dataset. To infer phenotypes in unsorted samples, TRB sequences from sorted subsets of the recipient or donor were mapped onto unsorted samples from the same recipient. TCRdb obtained this table from immuneACCESS and retained in-frame rearrangements with V and J assigned. These tables miss some clones; where compared with another copy, unresolved V genes account for less than half of the shortfall, and the remainder is unexplained. The V and J calls and clone size come from that table; D and trimming were worked out from the DNA. This sample shows about 40,000 clones, and none of them turns up only once. The ten largest clones represent about 6.2% of the sample.

Sequencing was carried out using PBMCs. The chain couples TRBV5-1 to TRBJ2-3, with 9 junctional bases fitting TRBD1. The receptor was isolated from a man aged 30 to 39 in good health and a related stem cell transplant donor. This receptor carries the CDR3 CASSSRGQGSTDTQYF. In nucleotides, the sequence is TGCGCCAGCAGCTCAAGGGGACAGGGAAGCACAGATACGCAGTATTTT. With all but the CDR3 taken from the reference TRBV5-1 and TRBJ2-3 genes, the full variable domain is: KAGVTQTPRYLIKTRGQQVTLSCSPISGHRSVSWYQQTPGQGLQFLFEYFSETQRNKGNFPGRFSGRQFSNSRSEMNVSTLELGDSALYLCASSSRGQGSTDTQYFGPGTRLTVL.